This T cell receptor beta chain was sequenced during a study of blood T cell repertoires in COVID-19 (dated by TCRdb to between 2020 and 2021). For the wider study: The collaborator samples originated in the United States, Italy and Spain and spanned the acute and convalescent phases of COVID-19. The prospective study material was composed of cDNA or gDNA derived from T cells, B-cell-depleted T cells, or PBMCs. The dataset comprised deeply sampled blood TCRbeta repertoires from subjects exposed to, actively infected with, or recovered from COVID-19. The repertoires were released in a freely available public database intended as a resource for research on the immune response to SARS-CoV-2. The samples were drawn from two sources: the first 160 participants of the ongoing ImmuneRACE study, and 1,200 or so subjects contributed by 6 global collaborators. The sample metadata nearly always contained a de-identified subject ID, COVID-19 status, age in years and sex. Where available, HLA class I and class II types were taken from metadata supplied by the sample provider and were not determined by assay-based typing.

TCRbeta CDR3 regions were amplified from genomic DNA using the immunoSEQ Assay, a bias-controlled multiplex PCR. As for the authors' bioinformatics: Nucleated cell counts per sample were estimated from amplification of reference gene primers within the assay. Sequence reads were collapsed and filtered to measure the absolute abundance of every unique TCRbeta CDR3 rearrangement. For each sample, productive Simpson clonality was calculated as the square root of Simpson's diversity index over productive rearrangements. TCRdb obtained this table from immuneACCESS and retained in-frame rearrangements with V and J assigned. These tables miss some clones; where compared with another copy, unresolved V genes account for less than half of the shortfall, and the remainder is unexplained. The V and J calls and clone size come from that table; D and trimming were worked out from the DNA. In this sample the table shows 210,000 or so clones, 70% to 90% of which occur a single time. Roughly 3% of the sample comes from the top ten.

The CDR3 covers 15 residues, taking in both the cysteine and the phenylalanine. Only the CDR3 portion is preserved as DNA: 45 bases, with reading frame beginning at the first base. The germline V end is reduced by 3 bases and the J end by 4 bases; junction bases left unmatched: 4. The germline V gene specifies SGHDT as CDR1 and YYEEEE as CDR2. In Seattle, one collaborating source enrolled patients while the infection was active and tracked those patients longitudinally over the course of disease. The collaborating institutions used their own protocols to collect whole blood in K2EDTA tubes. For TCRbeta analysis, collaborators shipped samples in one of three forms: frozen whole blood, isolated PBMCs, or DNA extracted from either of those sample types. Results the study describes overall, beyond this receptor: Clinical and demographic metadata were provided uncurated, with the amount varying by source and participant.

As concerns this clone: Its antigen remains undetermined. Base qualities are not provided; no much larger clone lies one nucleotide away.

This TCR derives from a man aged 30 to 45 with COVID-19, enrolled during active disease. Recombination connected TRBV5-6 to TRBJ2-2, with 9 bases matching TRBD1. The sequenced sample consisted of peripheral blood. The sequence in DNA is TGTGCCAGCAGCTCCGGGACAGGGATCACCGGGGAGCTGTTTTTT. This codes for CASSSGTGITGELFF.